This is a list of T cell receptor beta chains from one sample in a study of blood T cells in healthy people across ages. MiXCR, run by TCRdb on the 5' RACE reads, gives a single entry per CDR3 protein. Among roughly 680,000 distinct CDR3 sequences listed, roughly 21% were seen once. Sequencing input: blood. These TCRs come from a man between 65 and 85 years old in good health. Both conserved end residues are part of each CDR3. A D gene is named only where the DNA matches it firmly. Clone size, where shown, is once, few, many, or a class for clones that have expanded.

J: TRBJ2-7
size: few
D: TRBD2
V: TRBV6-5
DNA: TGTGCCAGCAAACGGGAGGGCATCAACGAGCAGTACTTC
CDR3: CASKREGINEQYF

J: TRBJ2-6
size: -
D: -
V: TRBV19
DNA: TGTGCCAGTCTCCGTGGTGGGACTGGGGCCAACGTCCTGACTTTC
CDR3: CASLRGGTGANVLTF

J: TRBJ2-3
size: -
D: -
V: TRBV5-1
DNA: TGCGCCAGCAGCTTTAGGGCCCTCTTTCCAGATACGCAGTATTTT
CDR3: CASSFRALFPDTQYF

J: TRBJ2-7
size: -
D: TRBD1
V: TRBV28
DNA: TGTGCCAGCAGTGACATGACAGGGGGCTACGAGCAGTACTTC
CDR3: CASSDMTGGYEQYF

J: TRBJ2-5
size: -
D: -
V: TRBV5-1
DNA: TGCGCCAGCAGCTTGTCTTCAGGGGCCCTCCGAGAGACCCAGTACTTC
CDR3: CASSLSSGALRETQYF

J: TRBJ2-5
size: few
D: -
V: TRBV5-1
DNA: TGCGCCGATGGGAGAACGGAGACCCAGTACTTC
CDR3: CADGRTETQYF

J: TRBJ2-7
size: -
D: -
V: TRBV6-1
DNA: TGTGCCAGCGGGGAACGGGCGTACGAGCAGTACTTC
CDR3: CASGERAYEQYF

J: TRBJ2-2
size: many
D: -
V: TRBV7-3
DNA: TGTGCCAGCAGCTCATATGTGGGGGCCGGGGAGCTGTTTTTT
CDR3: CASSSYVGAGELFF

J: TRBJ2-1
size: -
D: TRBD1
V: TRBV24-1
DNA: TGTGCCACCAGTGATCGCACAGGGGCAGGCTACAATGAGCAGTTCTTC
CDR3: CATSDRTGAGYNEQFF

J: TRBJ1-2
size: -
D: TRBD1
V: TRBV12-3/TRBV12-4
DNA: TGTGCCAGCAGTTCAGGACAGGGCTTCTATGGCTACACCTTC
CDR3: CASSSGQGFYGYTF

J: TRBJ2-3
size: -
D: TRBD1
V: TRBV5-5
DNA: TGTGCCAGCAGCGACTGGGACAGGGGCACAGATACGCAGTATTTT
CDR3: CASSDWDRGTDTQYF

J: TRBJ2-7
size: -
D: -
V: TRBV7-2
DNA: TGTGCCAGCAGCTTAGAACCAGGCAACTACGAGCAGTACTTC
CDR3: CASSLEPGNYEQYF

J: TRBJ2-5
size: few
D: -
V: TRBV7-9
DNA: TGTGCCAGCAGCCGGATGGGCCAAGAGACCCAGTACTTC
CDR3: CASSRMGQETQYF

J: TRBJ2-7
size: few
D: -
V: TRBV28
DNA: TGTGCCAGCAGCTCACCAACAAGAAACGAGCAGTACTTC
CDR3: CASSSPTRNEQYF

J: TRBJ2-7
size: few
D: TRBD1
V: TRBV6-2/TRBV6-3
DNA: TGTGCCAGCAGACCGGGACAGGTTGGTTCCTACGAGCAGTACTTC
CDR3: CASRPGQVGSYEQYF

J: TRBJ2-5
size: few
D: TRBD1
V: TRBV5-1
DNA: TGCGCCAGCAGCTTTGGGACAGGGGACCAAGAGACCCAGTACTTC
CDR3: CASSFGTGDQETQYF

J: TRBJ2-2
size: -
D: -
V: TRBV21-1
DNA: TGTGAAGGGGGAGAGAACACCGGGGAGCTGTTTTTT
CDR3: CEGGENTGELFF

J: TRBJ1-4
size: -
D: -
V: TRBV27
DNA: TGTGCCAGCAGTTCAGTCCATGGGGATGAAAAACTGTTTTTT
CDR3: CASSSVHGDEKLFF

J: TRBJ2-1
size: few
D: TRBD2
V: TRBV7-8
DNA: TGTGCCAGCAGCTTAGCTAGCGGGAGCTCCTACAATGAGCGGTTCTTC
CDR3: CASSLASGSSYNERFF

J: TRBJ2-5
size: -
D: TRBD2
V: TRBV7-9
DNA: TGTGCCAGCAGCTCTCAACTAGCGCCCCAAGAGACCCAGTACTTC
CDR3: CASSSQLAPQETQYF

J: TRBJ2-7
size: few
D: TRBD2
V: TRBV28
DNA: TGTGCCAGCAGTTTCGGTGGGCGGGGGAACTCCTACGAGCAGTACTTC
CDR3: CASSFGGRGNSYEQYF

J: TRBJ1-5
size: once
D: -
V: TRBV12-3/TRBV12-4
DNA: TGTGCCAGCAGTTTTGGGCCGGACAGCAATCAGCCCCAGCATTTT
CDR3: CASSFGPDSNQPQHF

J: TRBJ2-1
size: -
D: -
V: TRBV18
DNA: TGTGCCAGCTCACGAACATTGGAGAGCTCCTACAATGAGCAGTTCTTC
CDR3: CASSRTLESSYNEQFF

J: TRBJ2-6
size: -
D: -
V: TRBV6-1
DNA: TGTGCCAGCAGTGAAAGCCGGGTTGGGGCCAACGTCCTGACTTTC
CDR3: CASSESRVGANVLTF

J: TRBJ1-1
size: -
D: TRBD1
V: TRBV7-9
DNA: TGTGCCAGCAGCTCCCGGGACAGGGGGCACACTGAAGCTTTCTTT
CDR3: CASSSRDRGHTEAFF

J: TRBJ2-7
size: few
D: -
V: TRBV27
DNA: TGTGCCAGCAGTTTCTGGTCAGACCACCGCTACGAGCAGTACTTC
CDR3: CASSFWSDHRYEQYF

J: TRBJ2-2
size: -
D: TRBD1
V: TRBV20-1
DNA: TGCAGTGCTAGATTGACAGGGGGGGACACCGGGGAGCTGTTTTTT
CDR3: CSARLTGGDTGELFF

J: TRBJ2-7
size: many
D: -
V: TRBV5-1
DNA: TGCGCCAGCAGCTTTCGCCGGGGACAAGGCGCCCACGAGCAGTACTTC
CDR3: CASSFRRGQGAHEQYF

J: TRBJ2-4
size: few
D: TRBD2
V: TRBV4-1
DNA: TGCGCCAGCAGCCAAGTAGTAGCGGGATCGGGGAACATTCAGTACTTC
CDR3: CASSQVVAGSGNIQYF

J: TRBJ2-4
size: many
D: TRBD2
V: TRBV28
DNA: TGTGCCAGCAGTTTCATTTTTGGACTAGCGGGAGGAATAGCCAAAAACATTCAGTACTTC
CDR3: CASSFIFGLAGGIAKNIQYF

J: TRBJ2-2
size: -
D: -
V: TRBV6-1
DNA: TGTGCCAGCAGTGTCTATGGTGGGACCGGGGAGCTGTTTTTT
CDR3: CASSVYGGTGELFF

J: TRBJ2-1
size: -
D: TRBD1
V: TRBV7-9
DNA: TGTGCCAGCAGCTCAGGGGGCGCGAACAATGGGCAGTTCTTC
CDR3: CASSSGGANNGQFF

J: TRBJ2-3
size: few
D: -
V: TRBV7-9
DNA: TGTGCCAGCAGCTTTCGTCAAGATACGCAGTATTTT
CDR3: CASSFRQDTQYF

J: TRBJ1-2
size: few
D: -
V: TRBV7-8
DNA: TGTGCCAGCAGCTCACTCGAGGGGTTGAGCTACACCTTC
CDR3: CASSSLEGLSYTF

J: TRBJ2-7
size: -
D: TRBD1
V: TRBV18
DNA: TGTGCCAGCTCACCAAGGGGACAGCGCTACGAGCAGTACTTC
CDR3: CASSPRGQRYEQYF

J: TRBJ2-1
size: few
D: -
V: TRBV4-1
DNA: TGCGCCAGCAGCCAAGATTGGGGGGTGTGGGGCACGGAGCAGTTCTTC
CDR3: CASSQDWGVWGTEQFF

J: TRBJ2-1
size: few
D: -
V: TRBV10-3
DNA: TGTGCCATTAGGCAGAGCGGTAGCTCCTACAATGAGCAGTTCTTC
CDR3: CAIRQSGSSYNEQFF

J: TRBJ1-4
size: -
D: -
V: TRBV29-1
DNA: TGCGGCGGTGAAGGTGACACCCTCGGAGAAAAACTGTTTTTT
CDR3: CGGEGDTLGEKLFF

J: TRBJ2-7
size: -
D: -
V: TRBV5-1
DNA: TGCGCCAGCAGCTCCTCCGGGTCATCAGGTGAGCAGTACTTC
CDR3: CASSSSGSSGEQYF

J: TRBJ1-1
size: -
D: TRBD1
V: TRBV2
DNA: TGTGCCAGCAGTAGACAGGGGGCGAACACTGAAGCTTTCTTT
CDR3: CASSRQGANTEAFF

J: TRBJ2-5
size: many
D: TRBD2
V: TRBV3-1
DNA: TGTGCCAGCAGCCCAAGCGGGAGCGGTGAGACCCAGTACTTC
CDR3: CASSPSGSGETQYF

J: TRBJ2-7
size: few
D: TRBD2
V: TRBV20-1
DNA: TGCAGTGCTAGTACTAGCGGGATGCACGAGCAGTACTTC
CDR3: CSASTSGMHEQYF

J: TRBJ2-1
size: -
D: -
V: TRBV10-3
DNA: TGTGCCATCCACTCGGACAGCTACAATGAGCAGTTCTTC
CDR3: CAIHSDSYNEQFF

J: TRBJ1-1
size: -
D: -
V: TRBV7-2
DNA: TGTGCCAGCAGCCCCTATAACAAGAACACTGAAGCTTTCTTT
CDR3: CASSPYNKNTEAFF

J: TRBJ2-2
size: few
D: -
V: TRBV12-5
DNA: TGTGCTAGTGGTTTGCCCCTTGTAGGGCACGGGGAGCTGTTTTTT
CDR3: CASGLPLVGHGELFF

J: TRBJ1-4
size: -
D: TRBD1
V: TRBV20-1
DNA: TGCAGTGCCATCGGGACAGGGTCAGAAAAACTGTTTTTT
CDR3: CSAIGTGSEKLFF

J: TRBJ2-3
size: many
D: -
V: TRBV20-1
DNA: TGCAGTGGTAGCGGAAAAAGCACAGATACGCAGTATTTT
CDR3: CSGSGKSTDTQYF

J: TRBJ2-1
size: -
D: TRBD1
V: TRBV12-5
DNA: TGTGCTAGTGGTTTGGGACAGGGGTACAATGAGCAGTTCTTC
CDR3: CASGLGQGYNEQFF

J: TRBJ2-7
size: -
D: -
V: TRBV7-8
DNA: TGTGCCAGCAGCCGGGAAACCTACGAGCAGTACTTC
CDR3: CASSRETYEQYF

J: TRBJ1-1
size: -
D: TRBD1
V: TRBV6-5
DNA: TGTGCCAGCAGCTCAGACAGGGGAAGAGGAATGAACACTGAAGCTTTCTTT
CDR3: CASSSDRGRGMNTEAFF

J: TRBJ2-1
size: -
D: TRBD2
V: TRBV6-5
DNA: TGTGCCAGCAGGTTACTAGCGGGAAGCCACAATGAGCAGTTCTTC
CDR3: CASRLLAGSHNEQFF

J: TRBJ1-1
size: few
D: -
V: TRBV7-2
DNA: TGTGCCAGCAGATGGCGGGACGCCTATGAAGCTTTCTTT
CDR3: CASRWRDAYEAFF

J: TRBJ2-3
size: -
D: TRBD2
V: TRBV3-1
DNA: TGTGCCAGCAGCCAATCGAGCGGGGAGACAGATACGCAGTATTTT
CDR3: CASSQSSGETDTQYF

J: TRBJ2-7
size: few
D: -
V: TRBV7-6
DNA: TGTGCCAGCAGCTTAGAGGCAGGGCAATACTACGAGCAGTACTTC
CDR3: CASSLEAGQYYEQYF

J: TRBJ2-5
size: -
D: -
V: TRBV29-1
DNA: TGCAGCGTTCTCCCTAGCGTGGAGACCCAGTACTTC
CDR3: CSVLPSVETQYF

J: TRBJ1-3
size: few
D: TRBD1
V: TRBV4-1
DNA: TGCGCCAGCAGCTCGTACAGGGGTTCGGCGAACACCATATATTTT
CDR3: CASSSYRGSANTIYF